Sequencing of this T cell receptor beta chain was carried out in a study of shared clonotypes between healthy human individuals (TCRdb year 2020). Context from the whole study: A couple of women and a few men aged 18 to 49 years were included in the cohort. Per donor, three plates each were used for CD4 naive and CD4 memory, two for CD8 naive, and one for CD8 memory. To estimate repertoire size and how much clonotype sharing occurs between individuals, the study deeply sequenced the blood TCR repertoires of about five healthy adults. Libraries were prepared and TCR repertoires were sequenced by different laboratories using diverse techniques, in order to increase sequencing depth and limit assay-specific biases. Leukapheresis yielded between about 0.94 and 9.5 billion PBMCs per donor.

Using the deep immunoSEQ assay, TCR CDR3 regions were amplified from genomic DNA by multiplex PCR. For each cell subset, the extracted genomic DNA was distributed evenly across all wells of several immunoSEQ 96-well plates, and each plate served as one replicate. For sorted subsets, approximately 210 ng genomic DNA, equal to tens of thousands of T cell genomes, was loaded into each replicate PCR. The purified libraries were quantified using a Qubit 3.0 fluorometer, sized with a Bioanalyzer 2100, and then quantified again using the KAPA Library Quantification kit. Every immunoSEQ 96-well plate was sequenced on a separate single-read 150-cycle Illumina NextSeq 550 flow cell. The study's own analysis went as follows. Because only junctional sequences without quality scores were contained in the immunoSEQ output, filtering matching that applied to full-length reads could not be performed. To assign V/J genes and CDR3, sequences were annotated using PyIR, a Python wrapper for IgBLAST v1.9, with IMGT germline references. Reads were removed for weak V/J assignments (E-value above 1e-6), missing CDR3, stop codons, out-of-frame junctions, or ambiguous translated residues. A V3J clonotype was defined by an identical inferred V gene, J gene, and CDR3 amino acid sequence. Percentage overlap between repertoires was calculated by dividing the number of shared unique clonotypes by the size of the smaller repertoire. Richness of each repertoire was evaluated using RTK rarefaction, the Chao1 estimator, and Recon v2.1 estimates of unobserved clonotypes. For all TCRbeta clonotypes obtained by the gDNA method from several donors, generation probabilities were computed with OLGA. Here the immuneACCESS table is served through TCRdb, limited to in-frame sequences with V and J called. Missing clones are a known gap in these copies; in checked studies unresolved V genes cover under half, and the rest lacks a known reason. V, J and clone size derive from that table, while D and trimming were established from the DNA sequence. Across this sample there are 2 million to 3 million clones, with 80% to 95% seen only once. The ten largest account for 0.36% of the sample.

The CDR3 starts with the cysteine, ends with the phenylalanine, and has 15 residues. Only CDR3 DNA is held: 45 bases, read in frame from base 1. After removal of 0 bases from V and 9 bases from J, the junction retains 9 bases not matched to a gene. Taken from the germline V gene, the CDR1 and CDR2 loops are SGHRS and YFSETQ. On this clone: It lacks a known antigen. Per-base quality was not reported, and no clone a single base away is much larger than it.

The research as a whole found: About 5% of naive CD4, 3.5% of naive CD8, approximately 2.2% of memory CD4, and more than 0.35% of memory CD8 clonotypes were shared across a few donors. Incomplete sequencing was indicated by rarefaction of sorted-subset datasets, despite the large sequencing depth. Because the study included only a small number of donors, the genetic and exposure-history diversity represented was limited. Compared with non-shared clonotypes, the clonotypes found in all four sorted-subset donors had higher generation probabilities. Estimated clonotype richness was generally larger for naive than for memory subsets. Pairwise subsampling indicated that sequencing depth was expected to affect the degree of clonotype sharing among donors. Sampling was restricted to blood, and TCR repertoires in tissues likely differ from the TCR repertoires found in blood.

The donors were healthy, HIV-negative adults who had no recently reported acute infections or vaccinations. All donors were Caucasian adults living in Nashville, Tennessee, USA. CD4+ T cells were enriched through magnetic negative selection, after which naive cells were positively selected on CD45RA and the remaining negative fraction served as the memory subset. Blood was obtained by leukapheresis, after which PBMCs were separated by Ficoll-Histopaque density gradient centrifugation and cryopreserved in liquid nitrogen vapor phase. Purity and quantity of every magnetically sorted T cell population were checked by analytical flow cytometry. From each sorted fraction, genomic DNA was isolated and quantified by UV absorbance on a Nanodrop 2000c.

Sequenced sample: naive CD4+ T cells from PBMCs. Taken with the paper, the label for cell subset or site translates to: CD45RA+ positively selected. The chain is assembled from TRBV5-1 and TRBJ2-5; 9 of the junction bases match TRBD2. The TCR originated in a man aged 18 to 29 in good health. Some clones in this sample may be carry-over from other donors' samples. The CDR3 region has the sequence CASSLGSGSVEAQYF. The sequenced DNA is TGCGCCAGCAGCTTGGGTAGCGGGAGTGTGGAGGCCCAGTACTTC.